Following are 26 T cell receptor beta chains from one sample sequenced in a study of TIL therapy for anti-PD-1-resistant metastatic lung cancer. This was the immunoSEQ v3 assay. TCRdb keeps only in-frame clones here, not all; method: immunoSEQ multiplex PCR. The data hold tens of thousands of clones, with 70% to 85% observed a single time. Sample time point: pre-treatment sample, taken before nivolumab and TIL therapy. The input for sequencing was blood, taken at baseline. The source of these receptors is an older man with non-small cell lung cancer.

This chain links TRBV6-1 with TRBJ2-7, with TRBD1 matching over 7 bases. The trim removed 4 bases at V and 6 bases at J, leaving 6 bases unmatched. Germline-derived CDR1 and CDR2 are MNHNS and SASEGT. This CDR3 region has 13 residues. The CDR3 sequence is CASSVTGYLEQYF. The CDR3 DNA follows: TGTGCCAGCAGTGTGACAGGGTATCTCGAGCAGTACTTC.

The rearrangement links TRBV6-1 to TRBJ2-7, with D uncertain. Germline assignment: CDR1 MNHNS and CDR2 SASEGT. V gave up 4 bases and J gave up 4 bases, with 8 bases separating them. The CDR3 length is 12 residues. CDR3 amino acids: CASSARRYEQYF. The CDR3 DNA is TGTGCCAGCAGTGCTCGGCGGTACGAGCAGTACTTC.

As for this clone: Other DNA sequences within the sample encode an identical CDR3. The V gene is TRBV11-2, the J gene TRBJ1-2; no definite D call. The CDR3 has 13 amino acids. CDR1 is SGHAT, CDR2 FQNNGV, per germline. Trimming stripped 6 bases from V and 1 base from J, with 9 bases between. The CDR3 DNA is TGTGCCAGCAGTCTGACGGATAACTATGGCTACACCTTC. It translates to CASSLTDNYGYTF. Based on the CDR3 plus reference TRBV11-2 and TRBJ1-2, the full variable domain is EAGVAQSPRYKIIEKRQSVAFWCNPISGHATLYWYQQILGQGPKLLIQFQNNGVVDDSQLPKDRFSAERLKGVDSTLKIQPAKLEDSAVYLCASSLTDNYGYTFGSGTRLTVV.

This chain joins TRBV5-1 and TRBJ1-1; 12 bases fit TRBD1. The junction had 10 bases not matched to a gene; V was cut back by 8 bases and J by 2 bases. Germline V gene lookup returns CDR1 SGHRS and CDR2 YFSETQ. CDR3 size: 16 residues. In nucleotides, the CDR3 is TGCGCCAGTAAATCCGGGACAGGGGGCCTCAACACTGAAGCTTTCTTT. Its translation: CASKSGTGGLNTEAFF.

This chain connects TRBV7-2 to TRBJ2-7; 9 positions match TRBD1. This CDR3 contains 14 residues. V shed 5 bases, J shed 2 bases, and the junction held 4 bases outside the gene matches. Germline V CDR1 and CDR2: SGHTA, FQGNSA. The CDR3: CASSPGTGTYEQYF. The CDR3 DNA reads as TGTGCCAGCAGCCCTGGGACAGGGACCTACGAGCAGTACTTC.

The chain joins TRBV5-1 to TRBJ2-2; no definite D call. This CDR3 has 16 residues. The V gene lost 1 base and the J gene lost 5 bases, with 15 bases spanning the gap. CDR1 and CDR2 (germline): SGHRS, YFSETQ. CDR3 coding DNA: TGCGCCAGCAGCTTGTTGTCCGTAAAGGGAACCGGGGAGCTGTTTTTT. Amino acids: CASSLLSVKGTGELFF.

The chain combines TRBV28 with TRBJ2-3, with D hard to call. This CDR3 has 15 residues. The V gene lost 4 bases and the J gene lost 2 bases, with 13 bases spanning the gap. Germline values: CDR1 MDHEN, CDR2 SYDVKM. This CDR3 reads CASSSADPSTDTQYF. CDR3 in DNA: TGTGCCAGCAGTTCGGCGGATCCCTCCACAGATACGCAGTATTTT.

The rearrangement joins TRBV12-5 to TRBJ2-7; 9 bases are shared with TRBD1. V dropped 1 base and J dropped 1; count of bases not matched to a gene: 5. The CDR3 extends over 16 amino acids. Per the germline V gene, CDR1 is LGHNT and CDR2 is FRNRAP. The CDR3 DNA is TGTGCTAGTGGTTTGGATCAGACAGGGGGATCCTACGAGCAGTACTTC. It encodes CASGLDQTGGSYEQYF.

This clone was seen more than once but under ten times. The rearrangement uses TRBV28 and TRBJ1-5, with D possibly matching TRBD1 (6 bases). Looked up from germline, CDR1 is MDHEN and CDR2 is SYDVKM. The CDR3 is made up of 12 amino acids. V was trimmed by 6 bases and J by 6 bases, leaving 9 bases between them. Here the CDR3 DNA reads TGTGCCAGCAGGAGGGGGAGTCAGCCCCAGCATTTT. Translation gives CASRRGSQPQHF.

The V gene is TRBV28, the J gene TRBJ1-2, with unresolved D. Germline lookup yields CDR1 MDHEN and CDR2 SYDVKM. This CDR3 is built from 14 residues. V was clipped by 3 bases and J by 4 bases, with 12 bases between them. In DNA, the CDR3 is TGTGCCAGCAGTTTTGTGACCCGGTCCTATGGCTACACCTTC. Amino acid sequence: CASSFVTRSYGYTF.

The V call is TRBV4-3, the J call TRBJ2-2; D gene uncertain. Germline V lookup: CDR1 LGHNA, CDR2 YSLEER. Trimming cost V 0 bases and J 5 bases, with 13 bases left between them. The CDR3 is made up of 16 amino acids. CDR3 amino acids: CASSQEALSLTGELFF. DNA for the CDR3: TGCGCCAGCAGCCAAGAGGCGCTGAGCCTGACCGGGGAGCTGTTTTTT.

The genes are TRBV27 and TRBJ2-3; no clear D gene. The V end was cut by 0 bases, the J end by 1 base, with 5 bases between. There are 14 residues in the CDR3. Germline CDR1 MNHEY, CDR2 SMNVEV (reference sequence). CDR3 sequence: CASSLSAGTDTQYF. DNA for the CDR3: TGTGCCAGCAGTTTATCGGCTGGCACAGATACGCAGTATTTT.

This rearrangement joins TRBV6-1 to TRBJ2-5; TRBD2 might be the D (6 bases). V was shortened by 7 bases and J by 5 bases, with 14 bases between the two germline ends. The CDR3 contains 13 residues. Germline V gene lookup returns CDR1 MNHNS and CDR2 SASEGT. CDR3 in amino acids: CASTLGSAETQYF. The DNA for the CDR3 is TGTGCCAGCACCCTCGGGAGTGCGGAGACCCAGTACTTC.

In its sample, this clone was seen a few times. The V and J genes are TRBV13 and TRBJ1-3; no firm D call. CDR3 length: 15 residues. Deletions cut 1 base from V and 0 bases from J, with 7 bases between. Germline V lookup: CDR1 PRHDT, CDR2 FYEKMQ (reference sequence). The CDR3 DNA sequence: TGTGCCAGCAGCTTAGAGGGAACCTCTGGAAACACCATATATTTT. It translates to CASSLEGTSGNTIYF.

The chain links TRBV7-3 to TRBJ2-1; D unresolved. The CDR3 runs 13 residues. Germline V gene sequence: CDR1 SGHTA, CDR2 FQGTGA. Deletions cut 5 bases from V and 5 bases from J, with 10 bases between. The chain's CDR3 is CASSDHLNNEQFF. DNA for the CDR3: TGTGCCAGCAGCGACCACTTGAACAATGAGCAGTTCTTC. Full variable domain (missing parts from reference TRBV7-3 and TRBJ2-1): GAGVSQTPSNKVTEKGKYVELRCDPISGHTALYWYRQSLGQGPEFLIYFQGTGAADDSGLPNDRFFAVRPEGSVSTLKIQRTERGDSAVYLCASSDHLNNEQFFGPGTRLTVL.

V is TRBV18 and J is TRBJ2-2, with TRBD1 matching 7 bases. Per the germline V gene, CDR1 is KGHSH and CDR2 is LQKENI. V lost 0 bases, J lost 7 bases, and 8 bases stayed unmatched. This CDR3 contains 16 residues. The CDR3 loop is CASSPPRGQGIGELFF. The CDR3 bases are TGTGCCAGCTCACCACCGAGGGGGCAGGGAATCGGGGAGCTGTTTTTT.

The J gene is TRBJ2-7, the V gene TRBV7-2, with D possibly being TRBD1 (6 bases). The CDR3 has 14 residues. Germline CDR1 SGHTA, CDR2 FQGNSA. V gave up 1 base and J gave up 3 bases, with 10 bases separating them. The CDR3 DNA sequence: TGTGCCAGCAGCTTAGTTCGGGACAACTACGAGCAGTACTTC. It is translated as CASSLVRDNYEQYF. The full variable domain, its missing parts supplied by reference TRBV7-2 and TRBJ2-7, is GAGVSQSPSNKVTEKGKDVELRCDPISGHTALYWYRQSLGQGLEFLIYFQGNSAPDKSGLPSDRFSAERTGGSVSTLTIQRTQQEDSAVYLCASSLVRDNYEQYFGPGTRLTVT.

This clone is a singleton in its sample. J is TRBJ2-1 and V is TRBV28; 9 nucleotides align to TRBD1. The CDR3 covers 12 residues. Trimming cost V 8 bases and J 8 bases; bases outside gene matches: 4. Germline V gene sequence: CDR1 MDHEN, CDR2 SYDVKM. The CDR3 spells CASGTGKYEQFF. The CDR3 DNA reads TGTGCCAGCGGGACAGGGAAGTATGAGCAGTTCTTC.

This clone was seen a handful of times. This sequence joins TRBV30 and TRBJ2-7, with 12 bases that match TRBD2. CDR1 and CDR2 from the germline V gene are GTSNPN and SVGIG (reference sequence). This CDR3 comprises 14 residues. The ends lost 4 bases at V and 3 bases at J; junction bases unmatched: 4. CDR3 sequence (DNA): TGTGCCTGGACACCGGGACTAGCGGGCTACGAGCAGTACTTC. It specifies CAWTPGLAGYEQYF.

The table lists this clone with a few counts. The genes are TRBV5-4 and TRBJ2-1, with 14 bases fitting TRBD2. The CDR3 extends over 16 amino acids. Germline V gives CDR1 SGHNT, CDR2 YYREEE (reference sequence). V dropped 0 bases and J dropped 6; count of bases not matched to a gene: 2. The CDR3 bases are TGTGCCAGCAGCTTGGGTGGGACTAGCGGGAGCAATGAGCAGTTCTTC. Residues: CASSLGGTSGSNEQFF.

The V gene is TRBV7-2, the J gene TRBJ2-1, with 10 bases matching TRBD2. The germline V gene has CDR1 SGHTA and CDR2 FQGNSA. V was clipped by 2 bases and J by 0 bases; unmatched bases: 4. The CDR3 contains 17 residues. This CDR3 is CASSLWASGSSYNEQFF. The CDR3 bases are TGTGCCAGCAGCTTATGGGCTAGCGGGAGCTCCTACAATGAGCAGTTCTTC.

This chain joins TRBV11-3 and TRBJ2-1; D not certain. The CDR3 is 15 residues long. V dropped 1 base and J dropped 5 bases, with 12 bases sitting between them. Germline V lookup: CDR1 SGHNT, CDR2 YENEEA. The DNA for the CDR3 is TGTGCCAGCAGCTTAGGCCCTAACGCAAACAATGAGCAGTTCTTC. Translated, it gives CASSLGPNANNEQFF.

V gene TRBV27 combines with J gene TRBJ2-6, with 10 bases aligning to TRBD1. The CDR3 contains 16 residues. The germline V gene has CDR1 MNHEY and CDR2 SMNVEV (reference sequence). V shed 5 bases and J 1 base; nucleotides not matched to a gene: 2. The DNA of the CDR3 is TGTGCCAGCAGTGGACAGGGGGTTTCTGGGGCCAACGTCCTGACTTTC. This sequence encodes CASSGQGVSGANVLTF.

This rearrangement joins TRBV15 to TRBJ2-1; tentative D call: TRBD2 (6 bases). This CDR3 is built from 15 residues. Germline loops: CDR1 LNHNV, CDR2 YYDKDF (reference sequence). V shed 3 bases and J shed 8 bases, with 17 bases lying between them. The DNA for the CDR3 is TGTGCCACCAGCAGCCGGGACCTCCGGAGGGATGAGCAGTTCTTC. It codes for CATSSRDLRRDEQFF.

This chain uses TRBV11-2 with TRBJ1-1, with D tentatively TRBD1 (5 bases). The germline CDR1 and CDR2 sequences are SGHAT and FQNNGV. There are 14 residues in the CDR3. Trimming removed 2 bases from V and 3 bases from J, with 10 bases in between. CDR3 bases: TGTGCCAGCAGCTTATCAGAGGGGTACACTGAAGCTTTCTTT. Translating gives CASSLSEGYTEAFF.

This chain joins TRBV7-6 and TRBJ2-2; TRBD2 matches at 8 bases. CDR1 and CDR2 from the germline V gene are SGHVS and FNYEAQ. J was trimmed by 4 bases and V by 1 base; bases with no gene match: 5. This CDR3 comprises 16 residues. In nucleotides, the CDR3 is TGTGCCAGCAGCTTAGTCACTAGCGGACCCACCGGGGAGCTGTTTTTT. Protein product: CASSLVTSGPTGELFF.